A selection of T cell receptor beta chains follows, all from one sample in a study of Graves' ophthalmopathy and Graves' hyperthyroidism. TCRdb reprocessed the multiplex PCR reads via MiXCR and lists one record per CDR3 protein. The repertoire holds 600,000 to 700,000 distinct CDR3 sequences, with about two fifths as singletons. The specimen was peripheral blood. These receptor sequences come from an adult man with Graves' ophthalmopathy. The CDR3 runs from the conserved cysteine through the conserved F or W. D genes are given only for firm matches. Rows may omit the clone size; those that give it use once, few, many or a size class.

v_call	clone_size	j_call	d_call	cdr3_aa	cdr3_nt
TRBV2	NA	TRBJ1-4	TRBD1	CASRGDRGWDSANEKLFF	TGTGCCAGCAGAGGGGACAGGGGGTGGGACTCGGCTAATGAAAAACTGTTTTTT
TRBV24-1	many	TRBJ2-2	TRBD1	CATSPGDRGNTGELFF	TGTGCCACCAGTCCCGGGGACAGGGGGAACACCGGGGAGCTGTTTTTT
TRBV2	many	TRBJ2-6	NA	CASTRGVSGANVLTF	TGTGCCAGCACCCGCGGAGTCTCTGGGGCCAACGTCCTGACTTTC
TRBV7-2	many	TRBJ1-1	NA	CASSLVGDVKAFF	TGTGCCAGCAGCTTAGTTGGGGATGTAAAGGCTTTCTTT
TRBV29-1	NA	TRBJ1-1	TRBD1	CSVEIRDRGDEAFF	TGCAGCGTTGAAATCCGGGACAGGGGGGATGAAGCTTTCTTT
TRBV11-3	few	TRBJ1-2	NA	CASSSGAGGYTF	TGTGCCAGCAGCTCTGGGGCAGGCGGCTACACCTTC
TRBV20-1	many	TRBJ1-5	NA	CSASTGSWSHQPQHF	TGCAGTGCTAGCACGGGGTCCTGGTCCCATCAGCCCCAGCATTTT
TRBV10-3	NA	TRBJ1-1	NA	CASSGTLATEAFF	TGTGCCAGCAGTGGTACCTTGGCCACTGAAGCTTTCTTT
TRBV2	many	TRBJ1-5	NA	CASSGDTSNQPQHF	TGTGCCAGCAGTGGGGACACCAGTAATCAGCCCCAGCATTTT
TRBV6-6	few	TRBJ1-5	NA	CASREYKLSNQPQHF	TGTGCCAGCAGAGAGTACAAGCTTAGCAATCAGCCCCAGCATTTT
TRBV20-1	many	TRBJ1-4	NA	CSARQTDFNEKLFF	TGCAGTGCTAGACAGACAGACTTTAATGAAAAACTGTTTTTT
TRBV10-3	many	TRBJ1-2	NA	CASTPVLANYGYTF	TGTGCCAGCACCCCCGTCCTCGCTAACTATGGCTACACCTTC
TRBV19	NA	TRBJ2-5	TRBD1	CASSFAGQGGNQPQYF	TGTGCCAGTAGTTTTGCCGGACAGGGAGGCAATCAGCCCCAGTACTTC
TRBV9	few	TRBJ1-2	TRBD1	CASSQQGDYGYTF	TGTGCCAGCAGCCAACAGGGGGACTATGGCTACACCTTC
TRBV4-2	many	TRBJ2-7	NA	CASSQVGSSYEQYF	TGTGCCAGCAGCCAAGTAGGCAGCTCCTACGAGCAGTACTTC
TRBV2	NA	TRBJ2-5	NA	CASSEAQYF	TGTGCCAGCAGTGAAGCCCAGTACTTC
TRBV7-9	many	TRBJ2-7	NA	CASSLGLGGDEQYF	TGTGCCAGCAGCTTAGGGCTAGGGGGAGACGAGCAGTACTTC
TRBV10-3	NA	TRBJ2-7	NA	CAIRNYEQYF	TGTGCCATCAGAAACTACGAGCAGTACTTC
TRBV6-5	few	TRBJ1-6	NA	CASSYSTRHSGVTLHF	TGTGCCAGCAGTTACTCAACTCGTCACAGCGGAGTCACCCTCCACTTT
TRBV4-3	NA	TRBJ1-2	TRBD1	CASSQEDSRDRGWYGYTF	TGCGCCAGCAGCCAAGAAGACTCCCGGGACAGGGGTTGGTATGGCTACACCTTC
TRBV25-1	NA	TRBJ1-2	NA	CASSEPSGTARGHGYTF	TGTGCCAGCAGTGAACCCTCCGGGACGGCGAGGGGACATGGCTACACCTTC
TRBV5-1	many	TRBJ2-7	NA	CASSAGTPYEQYF	TGCGCCAGCAGCGCCGGGACACCATACGAGCAGTACTTC
TRBV29-1	NA	TRBJ1-1	NA	CSLVENTEAFF	TGCAGCTTAGTTGAGAACACTGAAGCTTTCTTT